The 25 T cell receptor beta chains in this list originate from one sample, sequenced in a study of T cell responses to AZD1222 COVID-19 vaccine. The method was immunoSEQ multiplex PCR; TCRdb's version includes in-frame clones alone and lacks a portion of them. The data contain some 150,000 clones, just over 90% of them singletons. This material consisted of peripheral blood, taken on day 0 of AZD1222 vaccination. All receptors derive from an adult in good health.

The genes are TRBV9 and TRBJ1-5, with D possibly being TRBD1 (6 bases). CDR1 is SGDLS and CDR2 is YYNGEE in the germline V gene. Trimming shortened V by 2 bases and J by 7 bases, and 16 bases separated the two germline ends. The CDR3 is 15 amino acids. The CDR3 loop reads CASSVGGAGQQPQHF. In nucleotides, the CDR3 is TGTGCCAGCAGCGTTGGGGGGGCGGGCCAACAGCCCCAGCATTTT. The whole variable domain, filled in from reference TRBV9 and TRBJ1-5, reads DSGVTQTPKHLITATGQRVTLRCSPRSGDLSVYWYQQSLDQGLQFLIQYYNGEERAKGNILERFSAQQFPDLHSELNLSSLELGDSALYFCASSVGGAGQQPQHFGDGTRLSIL.

The chain joins TRBV28 to TRBJ2-7, with 8 positions matching TRBD1. The V and J ends lost 3 bases and 12 bases, in that order; junction bases with no gene match: 7. The CDR3 runs 12 residues. Germline loops: CDR1 MDHEN, CDR2 SYDVKM. CDR3: CASSLQGTGWYF. CDR3 sequence (DNA): TGTGCCAGCAGTTTGCAGGGGACAGGCTGGTACTTC.

CDR3 in amino acids: CATTPAEQTGELFF. CDR3 bases: TGTGCCACCACCCCGGCGGAGCAGACCGGGGAGCTGTTTTTT. The genes are TRBV15 and TRBJ2-2; D remains unclear. Germline assignment: CDR1 LNHNV and CDR2 YYDKDF (reference sequence). This CDR3 comprises 14 residues. V lost 7 bases and J 5 bases, leaving 14 bases between the germline ends.

This rearrangement joins TRBV5-4 to TRBJ1-1; D remains unclear. The CDR3 is 14 amino acids. Trimming removed 0 bases at V and 1 base at J, with 7 bases between. The germline gives CDR1 SGHNT, CDR2 YYREEE (reference sequence). The CDR3 reads CASSLGQQNTEAFF. The CDR3 DNA follows: TGTGCCAGCAGCTTGGGGCAGCAGAACACTGAAGCTTTCTTT. Full variable domain (missing parts from reference TRBV5-4 and TRBJ1-1): ETGVTQSPTHLIKTRGQQVTLRCSSQSGHNTVSWYQQALGQGPQFIFQYYREEENGRGNFPPRFSGLQFPNYSSELNVNALELDDSALYLCASSLGQQNTEAFFGQGTRLTVV.

This clone has only one observation. V is TRBV7-8 and J is TRBJ2-7, with TRBD2 matching over 10 bases. Germline-derived CDR1 and CDR2 are SGHVS and FQNEAQ. After removal of 4 bases from V and 5 bases from J, the junction contained 8 bases not matched to a gene. CDR3 size: 15 residues. For the CDR3, the DNA is TGTGCCAGCAGCTCCTATCTAGCGGGAGACGACGAGCAGTACTTC. It codes for CASSSYLAGDDEQYF. Full variable domain (missing parts from reference TRBV7-8 and TRBJ2-7): GAGVSQSPRYKVAKRGQDVALRCDPISGHVSLFWYQQALGQGPEFLTYFQNEAQLDKSGLPSDRFFAERPEGSVSTLKIQRTQQEDSAVYLCASSSYLAGDDEQYFGPGTRLTVT.

The CDR3 bases are TGCGCCAGCGGACAGGGGCAAAACAATGAGCAGTTCTTC. This translates into CASGQGQNNEQFF. The V gene is TRBV5-1, the J gene TRBJ2-1; 9 positions agree with TRBD1. After removal of 7 bases from V and 5 bases from J, the junction contained 4 bases not matched to a gene. In germline, CDR1 is SGHRS, CDR2 YFSETQ. The CDR3 contains 13 residues.

This sequence joins TRBV5-1 and TRBJ1-1; D remains unclear. Germline-derived CDR1 and CDR2 are SGHRS and YFSETQ. The CDR3 totals 15 residues. The V and J ends lost 0 bases and 0 bases respectively, with 9 bases between them. The CDR3 spells CASSLAGRLNTEAFF. The CDR3 coding sequence is TGCGCCAGCAGCTTGGCCGGGAGGCTGAACACTGAAGCTTTCTTT.

DNA of the CDR3: TGTGCCAGCAGCCAATCTATGGGGGACGCCTACGAGCAGTACTTC. It specifies CASSQSMGDAYEQYF. This rearrangement joins TRBV3-1 (or the pseudogene TRBV3-2) to TRBJ2-7; D tentatively reads TRBD1 or TRBD2 (5 bases each). This CDR3 comprises 15 residues. V lost 2 bases and J lost 2, with 13 bases in between. Germline V CDR1 and CDR2: LGHDT, YNNKEL (reference sequence).

CDR3 in amino acids: CASSLKGYEKLFF. As DNA, the CDR3 is TGTGCCAGCAGTTTAAAGGGGTATGAAAAACTGTTTTTT. The rearrangement uses TRBV27 and TRBJ1-4; a possible D gene is TRBD1 (5 bases). The CDR3 spans 13 residues. Deletions cut 2 bases from V and 6 bases from J, with 7 bases between. Germline CDR1 and CDR2: MNHEY and SMNVEV (reference sequence).

The chain joins TRBV4-1 to TRBJ2-1; D perhaps matches TRBD2 (6 bases). This CDR3 has 13 amino acids. Trimming removed 4 bases from V and 10 bases from J, with 14 bases in between. Per germline, CDR1 MGHRA and CDR2 YSYEKL. CDR3 sequence reads: CASSLAVRGEQFF. The CDR3, as DNA: TGCGCCAGCAGCCTTGCCGTTCGGGGGGAGCAGTTCTTC.

V gene TRBV4-1 combines with J gene TRBJ2-7, with D unresolved. V was trimmed by 0 bases and J by 2 bases, leaving 8 bases between them. Germline lookup yields CDR1 MGHRA and CDR2 YSYEKL. The CDR3 sequence is 14 residues long. Written as DNA, the CDR3 is TGCGCCAGCAGCCAAGATGACACGACCTACGAGCAGTACTTC. As protein: CASSQDDTTYEQYF.

The chain has TRBV28 and TRBJ2-7; D may be TRBD1 (6 bases). From germline, CDR1 is MDHEN and CDR2 SYDVKM. The CDR3 totals 17 residues. V dropped 4 bases and J dropped 9 bases, with 28 bases sitting between them. CDR3 amino acids: CASSSGLTGFLAPAQYF. The CDR3 DNA reads as TGTGCCAGCAGTTCAGGGCTAACAGGGTTTCTGGCACCGGCGCAGTACTTC.

This clone was seen just once. The chain uses TRBV29-1 and TRBJ2-7; 10 nucleotides agree with TRBD1. This CDR3 contains 15 residues. With 0 bases clipped from V and 3 bases from J, the junction kept 5 bases outside the gene matches. In germline, CDR1 is SQVTM, CDR2 ANQGSEA. For the CDR3, the DNA is TGCAGCGTTGAAGAGGGGGACAGGGGTATCTACGAGCAGTACTTC. Translating it yields CSVEEGDRGIYEQYF.

The chain combines TRBV11-2 with TRBJ2-7; maybe TRBD1 (6 bases). The V gene's germline CDR1 is SGHAT and CDR2 FQNNGV. The CDR3 spans 14 residues. Trimming pared 5 bases from V and 6 bases from J, leaving 17 bases between. This CDR3 reads CASSTLNRVAEQYF. DNA for the CDR3: TGTGCCAGCAGCACCCTCAACAGGGTAGCCGAGCAGTACTTC.

CDR3 loop: CAWSRGRVGEAFF. The DNA of the CDR3 is TGTGCCTGGAGCCGCGGCCGGGTCGGTGAAGCTTTCTTT. The V gene is TRBV30, the J gene TRBJ1-1; D ambiguous. The CDR3 contains 13 residues. V dropped 3 bases and J dropped 7 bases, with 15 bases sitting between them. CDR1 and CDR2 from the germline V gene are GTSNPN and SVGIG (reference sequence).

The rearrangement links TRBV11-2 to TRBJ1-2; unclear D gene. Germline CDR1 reads SGHAT; CDR2 reads FQNNGV. Trimming pared 0 bases from V and 3 bases from J, leaving 11 bases between. The CDR3 consists of 15 residues. CDR3 sequence (DNA): TGTGCCAGCAGCTTAGAGGCAGCTACCTACTATGGCTACACCTTC. Translated, it gives CASSLEAATYYGYTF.

J is TRBJ1-3 and V is TRBV11-2, with D tentatively TRBD1 (6 bases). The V and J ends lost 0 bases and 4 bases respectively, with 10 bases between them. CDR1 and CDR2 (germline): SGHAT, FQNNGV. The CDR3 is 15 amino acids. The CDR3 loop is CASSLEAGAGNTIYF. CDR3 nucleotide sequence: TGTGCCAGCAGCTTAGAAGCGGGGGCAGGAAACACCATATATTTT.

The rearrangement uses TRBV12-3 or TRBV12-4 and TRBJ1-2; 7 bases match TRBD1. V shed 8 bases and J 8 bases; nucleotides not matched to a gene: 11. The CDR3 is 13 amino acids. CDR3 amino acids: CASRGSDRAGYTF. The CDR3 DNA reads as TGTGCCAGCCGGGGGTCCGACAGGGCCGGCTACACCTTC.

The chain combines TRBV27 with TRBJ1-6; D might be TRBD1 (5 bases). Germline CDR1 MNHEY, CDR2 SMNVEV (reference sequence). This CDR3 is 14 amino acids long. Trimming took off 2 bases at V and 13 bases at J, with 15 bases between the two ends. The CDR3 loop reads CASSLTGALRPLHF. DNA of the CDR3: TGTGCCAGCAGTTTAACCGGGGCCCTGCGGCCCCTCCACTTT.

The chain uses TRBV5-1 and TRBJ2-5, with D hard to call. Between the trimmed V and J ends, which lost 0 bases and 5 bases, there was a span of 14 bases. Germline CDR1 SGHRS, CDR2 YFSETQ. The CDR3 is made up of 15 amino acids. The CDR3 region has the DNA TGCGCCAGCAGCTTGGCGGTCGTGCCCGGGGAGACCCAGTACTTC. Encoded protein: CASSLAVVPGETQYF.

J is TRBJ1-1 and V is TRBV12-3 or TRBV12-4; D is uncertain. Trimming left V 5 bases short and J 1 base short, with 8 bases between. This CDR3 is 13 amino acids long. The CDR3 region has the DNA TGTGCCAGCAGTGGTTTGGGGAACACTGAAGCTTTCTTT. Its protein is CASSGLGNTEAFF.

The chain combines TRBV6-5 with TRBJ2-7; D is perhaps TRBD1 (6 bases). Germline V gives CDR1 MNHEY, CDR2 SVGAGI. The CDR3 is made up of 15 amino acids. V lost 6 bases and J 4 bases, leaving 19 bases between the germline ends. CDR3 sequence (DNA): TGTGCCAGCAGCCGCCCCAGGGGCCTAGGGTACGAGCAGTACTTC. The encoded protein is CASSRPRGLGYEQYF.

The chain couples TRBV4-1 to TRBJ1-2; possible D gene TRBD1, 6 bases. The V gene lost 0 bases and the J gene lost 4 bases, with 18 bases spanning the gap. The CDR3 covers 17 residues. From germline, CDR1 is MGHRA and CDR2 YSYEKL. As DNA, the CDR3 is TGCGCCAGCAGCCAAGACGGCGGACAGACGCTTCCCTATGGCTACACCTTC. Its protein is CASSQDGGQTLPYGYTF.

In this sample, this clone turned up once. This chain uses TRBV27 with TRBJ1-3; D unclear. The ends were cut back, 6 bases at V and 0 bases at J, with 15 bases in the middle. CDR3 length: 16 amino acids. Germline values: CDR1 MNHEY, CDR2 SMNVEV (reference sequence). CDR3 in DNA: TGTGCCAGCAGCAGAAATCAATTCCTCTCTGGAAACACCATATATTTT. Translated: CASSRNQFLSGNTIYF.

The CDR3 region has the DNA TGCGCCAGCAGCCGGAAAGAGCCGGGACAGGGGTATGGCTACACCTTC. It yields the protein CASSRKEPGQGYGYTF. The chain carries TRBV4-1 and TRBJ1-2; 10 nucleotides match TRBD1. V was clipped by 4 bases and J by 5 bases; unmatched bases: 10. The CDR3 totals 16 residues. Germline V gene data show CDR1 as MGHRA and CDR2 as YSYEKL.